This entry lists 22 T cell receptor beta chains sequenced from one sample in a study of vaccination and CD4 T cells after COVID-19. These receptors are not linked to any known antigen. The Oncomine TCR Beta short-read assay was applied to DNA of cultured CD4+ T cells. TCRdb re-called the PCR reads with MiXCR, one entry per CDR3 protein. This sample has over 11,000 distinct CDR3 sequences, with roughly 53% found just once. Noted treatment: approximately 11-day PBMC culture with coronavirus spike peptide pools or control peptides (ViraFEST assay). Source material: CD4+ T cells from blood, cultured in vitro. Receptor source: a human donor who had recovered from COVID-19.

The V call is TRBV7-9, the J call TRBJ1-2; D might be TRBD1 (5 bases). The V and J ends lost 1 base and 0 bases respectively, with 12 bases between them. The germline CDR1 and CDR2 sequences are SEHNR and FQNEAQ (reference sequence). This CDR3 comprises 16 residues. The CDR3 DNA reads as TGTGCCAGCAGCTTAGGTCGGCAGGGTGCTAACTATGGCTACACCTTC. This gives the protein CASSLGRQGANYGYTF.

CDR3 in amino acids: CASSITGYTEAFF. As DNA, the CDR3 is TGTGCCAGTAGTATTACGGGATACACTGAAGCTTTCTTT. The chain couples TRBV19 to TRBJ1-1; D uncertain. The CDR3 extends over 13 amino acids. V gave up 3 bases and J gave up 3 bases, with 8 bases separating them. Germline assignment: CDR1 LNHDA and CDR2 SQIVND (reference sequence).

This clonotype appeared a few times. The rearrangement joins TRBV20-1 to TRBJ1-1; D is possibly TRBD1 (5 bases). The germline V gene has CDR1 DFQATT and CDR2 SNEGSKA (reference sequence). Trimming took off 3 bases at V and 1 base at J, with 9 bases between the two ends. The CDR3 totals 13 residues. The CDR3 loop reads CSARMTANTEAFF. CDR3 bases: TGCAGTGCTAGGATGACAGCGAACACTGAAGCTTTCTTT.

V usage is TRBV6-1 and J usage is TRBJ1-6; TRBD1 matches 7 bases. This CDR3 has 14 residues. From germline, CDR1 is MNHNS and CDR2 SASEGT. V was clipped by 6 bases and J by 7 bases; unmatched bases: 6. The CDR3 DNA reads TGTGCCAGCAGCCTGGACAGGAAGAATTCACCCCTCCACTTT. It yields the protein CASSLDRKNSPLHF.

This clonotype came up a few times. This chain connects TRBV28 to TRBJ2-4, with TRBD1 matching over 7 bases. The CDR3 runs 15 residues. The V gene's germline CDR1 is MDHEN and CDR2 SYDVKM. Germline trimming cut 6 bases from V and 0 bases from J; bases unmatched to any gene: 5. CDR3 residues: CASSRTGVAKNIQYF. In DNA, the CDR3 is TGTGCCAGCAGCCGCACAGGGGTAGCCAAAAACATTCAGTACTTC.

V gene TRBV19 combines with J gene TRBJ1-6; D is possibly TRBD1 (5 bases). This CDR3 has 15 residues. V shed 9 bases and J shed 5 bases, with 17 bases lying between them. The V gene's germline CDR1 is LNHDA and CDR2 SQIVND (reference sequence). CDR3 protein: CASSLFQGNNSPLHF. The DNA of the CDR3 is TGTGCCAGCTCCCTCTTCCAGGGAAATAATTCACCCCTCCACTTT.

This clonotype was seen a few times. The chain uses TRBV7-3 and TRBJ2-5; D is unclear. Between the trimmed V and J ends, which lost 5 bases and 0 bases, there was a span of 7 bases. Germline CDR1 is SGHTA and CDR2 is FQGTGA. The CDR3 length is 13 residues. CDR3 sequence: CASSTEYQETQYF. CDR3 nucleotide sequence: TGTGCCAGCAGCACCGAATACCAAGAGACCCAGTACTTC.

Note on this clonotype: One end of the junction varies from germline; a read error may be responsible. The CDR3 DNA follows: TGCAGTGCTAGAGACGGGACTAGCACGGATACGCAGTATTTT. It encodes CSARDGTSTDTQYF. The chain uses TRBV20-1 and TRBJ2-3; TRBD2 aligns across 9 bases. Germline V gives CDR1 DFQATT, CDR2 SNEGSKA (reference sequence). This CDR3 is 14 amino acids long.

The V call is TRBV1, the J call TRBJ2-7; TRBD2, the table's D call, lacks a check against the DNA. TRBV1 has pseudogene status. This CDR3 comprises 14 residues. The CDR3 DNA reads as TGCACCAGCAGCCCGGGACTAGCGGCCTACGAGCAGTACTTC. Translating it yields CTSSPGLAAYEQYF.

The CDR3 nucleotides read TGTGCCAGCACACCACGCCGGACAGGGGGAAACTCCTACGAGCAGTACTTC. Translating it yields CASTPRRTGGNSYEQYF. The chain employs TRBV6-2 or TRBV6-3 and TRBJ2-7; 10 bases agree with TRBD1. The CDR3 covers 17 residues. Looked up from germline, CDR1 is MNHEY and CDR2 is SVGEGT. V lost 7 bases and J lost 0; bases outside the gene matches: 12.

This chain links TRBV30 with TRBJ1-2, with 7 nucleotides matching TRBD1. The V segment lost 2 bases and the J segment 5 bases; nucleotides outside the gene matches: 2. Per the germline V gene, CDR1 is GTSNPN and CDR2 is SVGIG (reference sequence). CDR3 length: 12 amino acids. The CDR3 is CAWSPQGYGYTF. For the CDR3, the DNA is TGTGCCTGGAGTCCACAGGGGTATGGCTACACCTTC.

The J gene is TRBJ1-1, the V gene TRBV28, with D possibly TRBD1 on 6 matching bases. The CDR3 totals 12 residues. V lost 6 bases and J lost 7, with 12 bases in between. Germline loops: CDR1 MDHEN, CDR2 SYDVKM. The CDR3 spells CASRPGVSEAFF. CDR3 nucleotides: TGTGCCAGCAGGCCAGGGGTTAGTGAAGCTTTCTTT.

This chain links TRBV18 with TRBJ2-1; 12 bases are shared with TRBD2. V lost 2 bases to trimming and J lost 6 bases; unmatched junction nucleotides: 2. Germline V gene lookup returns CDR1 KGHSH and CDR2 LQKENI. The CDR3 runs 15 residues. The CDR3 DNA sequence: TGTGCCAGCTCACCAGTGACTAGCGGGAGCAATGAGCAGTTCTTC. Protein product: CASSPVTSGSNEQFF. Based on the CDR3 plus reference TRBV18 and TRBJ2-1, the full variable domain is NAGVMQNPRHLVRRRGQEARLRCSPMKGHSHVYWYRQLPEEGLKFMVYLQKENIIDESGMPKERFSAEFPKEGPSILRIQQVVRGDSAAYFCASSPVTSGSNEQFFGPGTRLTVL.

The table lists this clonotype with a few counts. The rearrangement uses TRBV29-1 and TRBJ2-5; 7 nucleotides match TRBD1. The V gene's germline CDR1 is SQVTM and CDR2 ANQGSEA. CDR3 length: 14 amino acids. The trim removed 6 bases at V and 2 bases at J, leaving 9 bases unmatched. The CDR3 spells CSVTNTRGQETQYF. CDR3 DNA: TGCAGCGTAACCAATACCAGGGGGCAAGAGACCCAGTACTTC. The whole variable domain, remainder taken from reference TRBV29-1 and TRBJ2-5, is SAVISQKPSRDICQRGTSLTIQCQVDSQVTMMFWYRQQPGQSLTLIATANQGSEATYESGFVIDKFPISRPNLTFSTLTVSNMSPEDSSIYLCSVTNTRGQETQYFGPGTRLLVL.

This clonotype was seen a few times. The chain links TRBV5-4 to TRBJ2-3; TRBD2 matches 14 bases. V was pared by 2 bases and J by 2 bases, with 7 bases of the junction left unmatched. The CDR3 runs to 18 residues. The germline gives CDR1 SGHNT, CDR2 YYREEE (reference sequence). In nucleotides, the CDR3 is TGTGCCAGCAGCTTCGGCGGACTAGCGGGAGGATCCACAGATACGCAGTATTTT. Amino acid sequence: CASSFGGLAGGSTDTQYF.

This sequence joins TRBV6-4 and TRBJ2-1, with 10 bases lining up with TRBD2. The ends lost 11 bases at V and 8 bases at J; junction bases unmatched: 12. Germline CDR1 and CDR2: MRHNA and SNTAGT. The length of the CDR3 is 14 residues. Written as DNA, the CDR3 is TGTGCCGGTCTTACTAGCGGGATTTCCTATGAGCAGTTCTTC. It yields the protein CAGLTSGISYEQFF.

The rearrangement uses TRBV30 and TRBJ1-1; D gene unclear. The CDR3 runs 12 residues. The V and J ends lost 0 bases and 3 bases respectively, with 5 bases between them. CDR1 is GTSNPN, CDR2 SVGIG, per germline (reference sequence). This CDR3 reads CAWSVRYTEAFF. In DNA, the CDR3 is TGTGCCTGGAGTGTAAGGTACACTGAAGCTTTCTTT.

V and J are TRBV6-5 and TRBJ2-6; D is possibly TRBD1 or TRBD2 (5 bases each). Trimming cost V 0 bases and J 3 bases, with 15 bases left between them. Germline CDR1 MNHEY, CDR2 SVGAGI. This CDR3 has 18 amino acids. The CDR3 loop is CASSYSGTALGGANVLTF. The CDR3 nucleotides read TGTGCCAGCAGTTACTCGGGGACCGCGTTGGGTGGGGCCAACGTCCTGACTTTC.

V gene TRBV20-1 combines with J gene TRBJ2-1; 9 positions match TRBD2. Trimming cost V 0 bases and J 5 bases; bases outside gene matches: 14. This CDR3 has 18 residues. Germline values: CDR1 DFQATT, CDR2 SNEGSKA (reference sequence). The DNA of the CDR3 is TGCAGTGCTAGAGATATGAGGTTAGCGGGAGTATCAAACAATGAGCAGTTCTTC. Translating gives CSARDMRLAGVSNNEQFF.

The chain links TRBV30 to TRBJ2-7; 9 bases are a match to TRBD2. Losses at the gene ends were 4 bases for V and 3 bases for J; bases not matched to a gene: 1. Germline lookup yields CDR1 GTSNPN and CDR2 SVGIG (reference sequence). This CDR3 has 12 residues. CDR3 nucleotides: TGTGCCTGGACTAGCGGGATCTACGAGCAGTACTTC. The encoded protein is CAWTSGIYEQYF.

This clonotype was counted a single time. The chain employs TRBV19 and TRBJ1-5, with 8 bases lining up with TRBD1. Germline CDR1 LNHDA, CDR2 SQIVND (reference sequence). Unmatched junction bases numbered 3, after V lost 5 bases and J lost 3 bases. The CDR3 spans 14 residues. The CDR3 sequence is CASSRTGNNQPQHF. CDR3 sequence (DNA): TGTGCCAGTAGTCGGACAGGGAACAATCAGCCCCAGCATTTT.

V gene TRBV20-1 combines with J gene TRBJ1-2; D is possibly TRBD1 (6 bases). Germline lookup yields CDR1 DFQATT and CDR2 SNEGSKA (reference sequence). V dropped 4 bases and J dropped 0 bases, with 15 bases sitting between them. The CDR3 runs 15 residues. The CDR3 region has the DNA TGCAGTGCTACCCCTAGGGACATCACTAACTATGGCTACACCTTC. This encodes CSATPRDITNYGYTF.